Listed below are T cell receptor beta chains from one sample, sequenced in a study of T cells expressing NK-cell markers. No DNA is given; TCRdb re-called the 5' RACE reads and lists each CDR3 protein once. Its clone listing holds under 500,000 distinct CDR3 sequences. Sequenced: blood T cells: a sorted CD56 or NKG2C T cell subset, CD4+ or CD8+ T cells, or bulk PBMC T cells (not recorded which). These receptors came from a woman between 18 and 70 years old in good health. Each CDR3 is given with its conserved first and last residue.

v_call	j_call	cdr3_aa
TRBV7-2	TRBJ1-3	CASSSYGASGNTIYF
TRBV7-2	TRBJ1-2	CASSLGGQFYRGYTF
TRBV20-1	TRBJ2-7	CSARSGADEQYF
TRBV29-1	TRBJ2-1	CSVEDRRIRYNEQFF
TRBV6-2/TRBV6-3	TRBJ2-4	CASNQPRETALAKNIQYF
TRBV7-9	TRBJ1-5	CASSFGDSTNQPQHF
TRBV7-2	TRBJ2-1	CASSFSTSNEQFF
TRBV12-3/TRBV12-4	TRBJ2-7	CASSLDRYEQYF
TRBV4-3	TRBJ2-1	CASSQDRRANNEQFF
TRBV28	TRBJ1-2	CASGTASFYGYTF
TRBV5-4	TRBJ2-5	CASSLFVVQETQYF
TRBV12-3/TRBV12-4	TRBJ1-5	CASSFGQGGRNQPQHF
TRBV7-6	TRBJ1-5	CASSSYGGGGNQPQHF
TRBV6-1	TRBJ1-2	CASSSPQGLGYGYTF
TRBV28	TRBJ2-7	CASSLSGSRFEQYF
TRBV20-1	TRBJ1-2	CSADTGYTSYGYTF
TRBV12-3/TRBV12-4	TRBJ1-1	CASSQGEWTEAFF
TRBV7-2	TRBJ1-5	CASSSNRGRQPQHF
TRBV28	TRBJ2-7	CASKSGRGFYEQYF
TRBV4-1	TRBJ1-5	CASSQGDRLPLGSNQPQHF
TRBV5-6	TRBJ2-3	CASSFLGLANTDTQYF
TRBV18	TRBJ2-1	CASSPRALLNEQFF
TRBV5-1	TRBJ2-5	CASRDYSGKETQYF
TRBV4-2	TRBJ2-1	CASSQPGPGNEQFF
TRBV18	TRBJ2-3	CASSPSGPSTDTQYF
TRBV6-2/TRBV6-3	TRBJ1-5	CASSSHVGQGWNQPQHF
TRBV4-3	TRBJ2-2	CASSQYQGVGELFF
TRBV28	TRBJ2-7	CASRPSGTAYEQYF
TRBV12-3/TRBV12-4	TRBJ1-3	CASSLAGGGNTIYF
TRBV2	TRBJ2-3	CASRERGARTDTQYF
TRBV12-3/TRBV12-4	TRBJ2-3	CASSFPTVGQISTDTQYF
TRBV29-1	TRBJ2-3	CSVQGLDFPIYTDTQYF
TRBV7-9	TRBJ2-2	CASSSHVQTPGELFF
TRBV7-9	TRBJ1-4	CASRDQGRIEKLFF
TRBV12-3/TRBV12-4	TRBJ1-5	CASSRGTLSNQPQHF
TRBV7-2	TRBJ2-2	CASSFRAGTNTGELFF
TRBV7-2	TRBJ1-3	CASSVGQFGNTIYF
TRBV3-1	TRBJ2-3	CASSQGLVPDTQYF
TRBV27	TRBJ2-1	CASSGSSGGAWNEQFF
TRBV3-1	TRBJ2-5	CASSQEGQPSRTQYF
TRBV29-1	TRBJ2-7	CSVPGRTGTGYEQYF
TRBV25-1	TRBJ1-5	CASSETSNQPQHF
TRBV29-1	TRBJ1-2	CSVDTRGVGGYTF
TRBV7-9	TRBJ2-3	CASSHSGVRDTQYF
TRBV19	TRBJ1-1	CASTHVGEAFF
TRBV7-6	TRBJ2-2	CASSSTRSGELFF
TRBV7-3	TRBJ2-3	CASSFGTGVSDTQYF
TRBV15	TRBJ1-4	CATSKKGALGEKLFF
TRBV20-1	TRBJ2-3	CSARKAGGVTDTQYF
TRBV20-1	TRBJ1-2	CSAEELANYGYTF
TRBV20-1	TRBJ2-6	CSGTVSGANVLTF
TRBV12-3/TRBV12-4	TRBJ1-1	CASSSGMGRVNTEAFF
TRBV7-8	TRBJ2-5	CASSTQGNLVETQYF
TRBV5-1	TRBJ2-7	CASSLEDGYEQYF